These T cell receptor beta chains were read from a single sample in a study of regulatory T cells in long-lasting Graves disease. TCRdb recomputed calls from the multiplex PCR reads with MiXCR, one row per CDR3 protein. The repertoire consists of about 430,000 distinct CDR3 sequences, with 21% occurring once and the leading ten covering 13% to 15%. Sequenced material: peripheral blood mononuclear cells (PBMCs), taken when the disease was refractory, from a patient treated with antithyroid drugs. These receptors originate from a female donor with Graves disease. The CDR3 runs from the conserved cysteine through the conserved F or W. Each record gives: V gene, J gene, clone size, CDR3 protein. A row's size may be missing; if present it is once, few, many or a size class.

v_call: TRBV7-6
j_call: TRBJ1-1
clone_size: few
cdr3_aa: CASSLNKEYTEAFF

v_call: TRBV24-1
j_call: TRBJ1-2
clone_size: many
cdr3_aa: CATSDPGGRGYTF

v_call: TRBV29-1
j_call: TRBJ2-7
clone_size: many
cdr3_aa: CSVEGTEGHEQYF

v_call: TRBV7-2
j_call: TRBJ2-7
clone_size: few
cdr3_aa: CASSLTRPYEQYF

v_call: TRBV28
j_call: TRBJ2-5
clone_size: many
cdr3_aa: CASWGGTQYF

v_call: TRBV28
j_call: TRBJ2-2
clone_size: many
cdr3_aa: CASSNGGLHGELFF

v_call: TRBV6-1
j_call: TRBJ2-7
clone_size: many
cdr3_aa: CARHGDEQYF

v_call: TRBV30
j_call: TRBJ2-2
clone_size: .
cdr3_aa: CAWRLQGTGELFF

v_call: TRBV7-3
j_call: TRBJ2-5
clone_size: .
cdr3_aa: CASTPRGEETQYF

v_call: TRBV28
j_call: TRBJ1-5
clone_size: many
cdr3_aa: CASSFSRPGQGTNQPQHF

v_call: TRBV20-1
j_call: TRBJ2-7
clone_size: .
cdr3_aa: CSARLGQYF

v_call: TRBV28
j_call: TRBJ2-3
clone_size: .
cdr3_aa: CASSLGGAHGTQYF

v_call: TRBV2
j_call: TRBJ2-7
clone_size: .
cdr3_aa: CASSGDLRGYEQYF

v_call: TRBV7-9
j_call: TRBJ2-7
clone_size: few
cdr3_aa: CASSLVDGQEQYF

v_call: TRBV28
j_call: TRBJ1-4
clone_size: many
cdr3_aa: CASTTSKMMGRANEKLFF

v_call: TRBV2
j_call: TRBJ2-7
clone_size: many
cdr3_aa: CASSEFRELGEQYF

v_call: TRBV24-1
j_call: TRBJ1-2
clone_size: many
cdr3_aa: CATEGTDRAGWSYTF

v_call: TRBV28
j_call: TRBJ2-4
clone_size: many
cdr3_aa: CASCLRGLPKNIQYF

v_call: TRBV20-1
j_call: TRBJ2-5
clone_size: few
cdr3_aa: CSATRVETQYF

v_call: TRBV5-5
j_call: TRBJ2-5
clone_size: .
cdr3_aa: CASNFRGRMRQYF

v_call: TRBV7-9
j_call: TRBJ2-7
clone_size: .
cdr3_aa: CASSLVTGGSEQYF

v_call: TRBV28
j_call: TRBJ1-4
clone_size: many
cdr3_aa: CASSPRDGEEKLFF

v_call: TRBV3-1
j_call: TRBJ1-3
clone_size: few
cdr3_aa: CASSQDLRRPPGNTIYF

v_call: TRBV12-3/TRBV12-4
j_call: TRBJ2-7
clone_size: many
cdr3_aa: CASSAGTGDGQYF

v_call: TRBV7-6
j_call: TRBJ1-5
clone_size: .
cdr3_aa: CASSTNTGTSNQPQHF

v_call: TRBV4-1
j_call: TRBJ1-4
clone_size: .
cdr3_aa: CASSQLTGYPSRGLFF

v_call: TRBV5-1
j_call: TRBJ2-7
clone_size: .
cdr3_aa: CASSPGDASYEQYF

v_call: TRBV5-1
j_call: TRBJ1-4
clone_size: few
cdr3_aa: CASSAGGDSSLEKLFF

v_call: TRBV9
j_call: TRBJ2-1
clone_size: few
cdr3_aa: CASSAQGGGRGEQFF

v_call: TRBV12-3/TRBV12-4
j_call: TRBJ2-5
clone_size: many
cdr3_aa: CASSLNLEGGPQETQYF

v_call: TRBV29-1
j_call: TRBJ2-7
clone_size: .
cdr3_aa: CSVGLPEGYEQYF

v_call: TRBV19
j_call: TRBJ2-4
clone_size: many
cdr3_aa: CASSIGQALGEIQYF

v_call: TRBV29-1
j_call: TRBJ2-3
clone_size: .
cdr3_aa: CSVEWGRGTQYF

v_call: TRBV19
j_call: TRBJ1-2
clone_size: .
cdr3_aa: CASSIGTGLTYGYTF

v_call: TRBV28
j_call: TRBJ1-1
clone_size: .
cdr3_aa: CASPSLGTLNTEAFF

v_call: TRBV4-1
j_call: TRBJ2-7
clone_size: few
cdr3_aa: CASSQTGLAIREQYF

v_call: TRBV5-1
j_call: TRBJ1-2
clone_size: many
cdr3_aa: CASSLGTGGETYGYTF

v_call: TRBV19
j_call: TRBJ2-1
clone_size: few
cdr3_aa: CASSGLAASSYNEQFF

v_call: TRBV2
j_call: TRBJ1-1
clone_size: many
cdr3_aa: CASSYPEAEAFF

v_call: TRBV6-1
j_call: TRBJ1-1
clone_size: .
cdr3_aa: CASTESPYSPYTEAFF

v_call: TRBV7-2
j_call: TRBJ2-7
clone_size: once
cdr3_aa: CASSSRQSYEQYF

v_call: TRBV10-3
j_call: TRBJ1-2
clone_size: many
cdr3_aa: CAISEEIGDGYTF

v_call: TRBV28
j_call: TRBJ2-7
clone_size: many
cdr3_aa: CASSSDISYEQYF

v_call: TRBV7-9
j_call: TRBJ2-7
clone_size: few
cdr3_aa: CASSFSGGIYEQYF

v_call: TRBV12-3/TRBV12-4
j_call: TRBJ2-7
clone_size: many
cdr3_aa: CASSSSVTSEQYF

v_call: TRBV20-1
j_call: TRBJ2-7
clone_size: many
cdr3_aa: CSARAPDVIYEQYF

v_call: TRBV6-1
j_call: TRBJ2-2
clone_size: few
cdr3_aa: CASTLRSRTGELFF

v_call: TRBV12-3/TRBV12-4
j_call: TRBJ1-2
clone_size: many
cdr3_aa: CASSLRGQGSYGYTF

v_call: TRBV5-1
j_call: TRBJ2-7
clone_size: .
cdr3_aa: CASSRETGTNNYEQYF